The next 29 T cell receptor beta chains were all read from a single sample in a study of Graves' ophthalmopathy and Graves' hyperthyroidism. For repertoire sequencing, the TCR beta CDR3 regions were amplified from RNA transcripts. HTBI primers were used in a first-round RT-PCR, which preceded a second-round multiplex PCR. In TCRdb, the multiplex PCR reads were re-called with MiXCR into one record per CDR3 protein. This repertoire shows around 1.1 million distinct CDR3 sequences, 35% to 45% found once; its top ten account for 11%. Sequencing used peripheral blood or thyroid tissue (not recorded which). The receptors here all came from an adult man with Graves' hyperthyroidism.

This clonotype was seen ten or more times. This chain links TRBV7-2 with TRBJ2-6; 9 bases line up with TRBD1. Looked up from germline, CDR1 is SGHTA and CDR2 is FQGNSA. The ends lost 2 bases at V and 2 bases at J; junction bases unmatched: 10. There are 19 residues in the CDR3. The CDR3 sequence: CASSLNTGGATPGANVLTF. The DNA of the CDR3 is TGTGCCAGCAGCTTAAACACAGGGGGCGCCACCCCTGGGGCCAACGTCCTGACTTTC.

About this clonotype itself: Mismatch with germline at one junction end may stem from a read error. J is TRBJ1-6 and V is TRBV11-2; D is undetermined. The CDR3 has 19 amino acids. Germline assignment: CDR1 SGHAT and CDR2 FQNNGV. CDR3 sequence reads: CTSRRGLKEFGSYNSPLHF. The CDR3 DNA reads TGTACCAGCAGACGCGGCTTGAAAGAATTTGGCTCCTATAATTCACCCCTCCACTTT.

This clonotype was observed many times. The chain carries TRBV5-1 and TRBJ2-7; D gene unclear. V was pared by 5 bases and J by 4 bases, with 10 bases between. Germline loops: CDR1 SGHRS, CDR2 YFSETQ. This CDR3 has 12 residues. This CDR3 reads CASSSSRYEQYF. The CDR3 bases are TGCGCCAGCAGTTCGTCCAGATACGAGCAGTACTTC.

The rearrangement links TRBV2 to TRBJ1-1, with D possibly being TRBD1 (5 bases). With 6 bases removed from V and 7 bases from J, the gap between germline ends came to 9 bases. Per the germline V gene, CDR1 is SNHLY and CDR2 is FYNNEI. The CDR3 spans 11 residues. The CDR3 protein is CASRGRYEAFF. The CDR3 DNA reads TGTGCCAGCAGGGGACGTTATGAAGCTTTCTTT.

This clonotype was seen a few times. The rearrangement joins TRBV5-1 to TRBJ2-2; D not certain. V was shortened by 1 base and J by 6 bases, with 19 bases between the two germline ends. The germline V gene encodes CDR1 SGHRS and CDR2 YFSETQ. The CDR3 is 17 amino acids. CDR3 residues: CASSLLGGRISSGELFF. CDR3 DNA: TGCGCCAGCAGCTTGCTAGGTGGCAGGATATCGTCCGGGGAGCTGTTTTTT.

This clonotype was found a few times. DNA for the CDR3: TGTGCCAGCAGCCAAATGGGGGGGCCTGGGTTGAACACTGAAGCTTTCTTT. It yields the protein CASSQMGGPGLNTEAFF. The chain links TRBV7-8 to TRBJ1-1; D is possibly TRBD1 (6 bases). The germline gives CDR1 SGHVS, CDR2 FQNEAQ. This CDR3 region has 17 residues. V shed 5 bases and J shed 0 bases, with 19 bases lying between them.

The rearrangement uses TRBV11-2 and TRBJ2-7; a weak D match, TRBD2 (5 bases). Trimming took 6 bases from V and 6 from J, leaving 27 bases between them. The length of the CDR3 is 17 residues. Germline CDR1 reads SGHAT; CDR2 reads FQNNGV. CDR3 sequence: CASSLVGVTQRKGEQYF. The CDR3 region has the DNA TGTGCCAGCAGTCTGGTCGGGGTGACACAGCGAAAGGGCGAGCAGTACTTC.

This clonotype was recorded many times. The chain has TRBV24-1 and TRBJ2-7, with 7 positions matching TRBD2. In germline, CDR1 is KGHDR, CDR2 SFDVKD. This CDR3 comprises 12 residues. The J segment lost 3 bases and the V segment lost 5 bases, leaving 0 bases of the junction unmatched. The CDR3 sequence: CATSGEGYEQYF. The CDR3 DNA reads TGTGCCACCAGTGGGGAGGGCTACGAGCAGTACTTC.

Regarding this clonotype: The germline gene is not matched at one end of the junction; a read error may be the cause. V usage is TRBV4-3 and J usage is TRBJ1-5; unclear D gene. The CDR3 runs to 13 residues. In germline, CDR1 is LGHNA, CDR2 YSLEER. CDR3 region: CASSQFLNRPQHF. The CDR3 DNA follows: TGCGCCAGCAGCCAATTCCTAAATCGGCCCCAGCATTTT.

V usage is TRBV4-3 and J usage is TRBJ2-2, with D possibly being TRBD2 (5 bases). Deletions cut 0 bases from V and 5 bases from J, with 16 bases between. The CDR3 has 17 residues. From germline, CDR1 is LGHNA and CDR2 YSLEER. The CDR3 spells CASSQDLAGIRTGELFF. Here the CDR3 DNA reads TGCGCCAGCAGCCAAGATCTTGCGGGTATCAGGACCGGGGAGCTGTTTTTT.

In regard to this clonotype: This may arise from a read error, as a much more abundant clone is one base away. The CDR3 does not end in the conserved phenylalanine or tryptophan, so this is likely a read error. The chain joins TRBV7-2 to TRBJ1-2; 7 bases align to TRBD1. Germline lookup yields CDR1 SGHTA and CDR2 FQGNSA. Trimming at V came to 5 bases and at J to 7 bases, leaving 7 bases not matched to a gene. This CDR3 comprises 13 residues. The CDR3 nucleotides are TGTGCCAGCAGCCTCGACAGGGTCAGTGGCTACACCCTC. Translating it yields CASSLDRVSGYTL.

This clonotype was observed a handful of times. The CDR3 region is CASSFSGQSEQYF. CDR3 nucleotides: TGTGCCAGCAGTTTCTCTGGACAGTCCGAGCAGTACTTC. The chain carries TRBV27 and TRBJ2-7; D is perhaps TRBD1 (6 bases). Germline V gene sequence: CDR1 MNHEY, CDR2 SMNVEV (reference sequence). The length of the CDR3 is 13 residues. Trimming pared 3 bases from V and 6 bases from J, leaving 12 bases between.

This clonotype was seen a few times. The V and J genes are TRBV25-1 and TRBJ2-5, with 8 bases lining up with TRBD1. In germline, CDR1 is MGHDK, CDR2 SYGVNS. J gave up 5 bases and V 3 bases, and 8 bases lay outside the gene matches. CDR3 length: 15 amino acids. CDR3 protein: CASSENRGAKETQYF. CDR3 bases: TGTGCCAGCAGTGAGAACAGGGGGGCCAAGGAGACCCAGTACTTC.

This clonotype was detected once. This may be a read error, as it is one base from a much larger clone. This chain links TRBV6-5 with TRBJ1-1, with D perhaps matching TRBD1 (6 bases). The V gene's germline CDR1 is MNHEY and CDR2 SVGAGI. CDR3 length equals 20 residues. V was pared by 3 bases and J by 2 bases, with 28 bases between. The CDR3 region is CASSYQLGAHRARANTEAFF. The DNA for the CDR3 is TGTGCCAGCAGTTATCAGCTTGGCGCCCACAGGGCACGGGCCAACACTGAAGCTTTCTTT.

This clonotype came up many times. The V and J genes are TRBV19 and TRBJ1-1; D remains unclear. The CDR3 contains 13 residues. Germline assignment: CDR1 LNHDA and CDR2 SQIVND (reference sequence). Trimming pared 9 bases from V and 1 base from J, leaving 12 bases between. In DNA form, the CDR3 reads TGTGCCAGCAGTTTTTCACCGAACACTGAAGCTTTCTTT. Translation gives CASSFSPNTEAFF.

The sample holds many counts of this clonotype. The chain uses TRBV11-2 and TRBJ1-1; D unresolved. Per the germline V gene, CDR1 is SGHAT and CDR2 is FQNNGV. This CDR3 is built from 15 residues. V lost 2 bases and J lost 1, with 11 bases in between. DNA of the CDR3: TGTGCCAGCAGCTTACCCGAGACCGGGAACACTGAAGCTTTCTTT. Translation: CASSLPETGNTEAFF.

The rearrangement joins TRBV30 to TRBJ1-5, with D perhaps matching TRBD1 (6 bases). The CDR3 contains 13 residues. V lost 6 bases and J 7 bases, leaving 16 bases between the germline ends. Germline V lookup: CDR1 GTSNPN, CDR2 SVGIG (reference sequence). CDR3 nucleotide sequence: TGTGCCTGCGACGGGGGCCTGGACCAGCCCCAGCATTTT. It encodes CACDGGLDQPQHF.

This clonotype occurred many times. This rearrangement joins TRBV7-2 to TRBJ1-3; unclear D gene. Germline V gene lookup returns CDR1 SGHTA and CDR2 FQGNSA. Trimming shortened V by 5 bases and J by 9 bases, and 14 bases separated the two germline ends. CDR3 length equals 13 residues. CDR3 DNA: TGTGCCAGCAGCCGAAACATAGCGGGCACCATATATTTT. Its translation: CASSRNIAGTIYF.

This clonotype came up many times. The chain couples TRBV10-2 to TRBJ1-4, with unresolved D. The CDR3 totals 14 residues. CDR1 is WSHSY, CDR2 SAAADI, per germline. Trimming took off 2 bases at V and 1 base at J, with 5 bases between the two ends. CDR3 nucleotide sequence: TGCGCCAGCAGTGAGGGTTTAACTAATGAAAAACTGTTTTTT. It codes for CASSEGLTNEKLFF.

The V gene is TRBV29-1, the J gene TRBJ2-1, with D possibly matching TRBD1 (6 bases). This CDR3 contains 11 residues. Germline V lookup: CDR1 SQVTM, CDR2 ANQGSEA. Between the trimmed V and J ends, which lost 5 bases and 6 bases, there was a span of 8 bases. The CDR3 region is CSVRRGNEQFF. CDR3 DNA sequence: TGCAGCGTTCGCAGGGGCAATGAGCAGTTCTTC.

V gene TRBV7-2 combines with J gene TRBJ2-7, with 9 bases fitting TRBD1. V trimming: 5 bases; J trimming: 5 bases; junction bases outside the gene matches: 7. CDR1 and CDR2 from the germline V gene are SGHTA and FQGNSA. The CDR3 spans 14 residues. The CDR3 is CASSHYRGLHEQYF. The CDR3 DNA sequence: TGTGCCAGCAGCCACTACAGGGGGCTGCACGAGCAGTACTTC.

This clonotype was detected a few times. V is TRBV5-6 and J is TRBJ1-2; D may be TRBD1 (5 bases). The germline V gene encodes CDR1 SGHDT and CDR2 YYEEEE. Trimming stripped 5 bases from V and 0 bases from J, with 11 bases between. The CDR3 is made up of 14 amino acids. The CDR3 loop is CASRPGFSNYGYTF. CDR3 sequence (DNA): TGTGCCAGCAGGCCAGGGTTTTCTAACTATGGCTACACCTTC.

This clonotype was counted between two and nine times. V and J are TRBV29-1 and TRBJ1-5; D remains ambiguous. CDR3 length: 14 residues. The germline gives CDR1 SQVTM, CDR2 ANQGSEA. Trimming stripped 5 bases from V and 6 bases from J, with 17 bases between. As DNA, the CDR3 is TGCAGCGTTTGCTGGGGAGGAAGCGGTCAGCCCCAGCATTTT. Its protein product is CSVCWGGSGQPQHF.

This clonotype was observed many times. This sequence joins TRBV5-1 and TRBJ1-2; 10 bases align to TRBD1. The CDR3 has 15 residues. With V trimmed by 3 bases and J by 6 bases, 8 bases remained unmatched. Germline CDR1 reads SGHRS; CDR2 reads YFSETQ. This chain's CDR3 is CASSSAGTGVDGYTF. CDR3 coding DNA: TGCGCCAGCAGCTCCGCCGGGACAGGGGTTGATGGCTACACCTTC.

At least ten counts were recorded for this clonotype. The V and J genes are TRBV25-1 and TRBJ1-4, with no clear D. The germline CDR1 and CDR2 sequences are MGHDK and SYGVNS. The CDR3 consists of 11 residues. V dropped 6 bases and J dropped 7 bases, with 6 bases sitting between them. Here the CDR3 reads CASSLIEKLFF. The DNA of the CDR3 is TGTGCCAGCAGCCTAATTGAAAAACTGTTTTTT.

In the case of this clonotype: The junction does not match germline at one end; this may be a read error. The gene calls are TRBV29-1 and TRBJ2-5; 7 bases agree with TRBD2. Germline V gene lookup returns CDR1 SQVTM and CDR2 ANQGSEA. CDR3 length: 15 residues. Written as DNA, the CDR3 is TGCAGCGTGGAAGATCTAGCGGAGGGGCAAGAGACCCAGTACTTC. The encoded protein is CSVEDLAEGQETQYF.

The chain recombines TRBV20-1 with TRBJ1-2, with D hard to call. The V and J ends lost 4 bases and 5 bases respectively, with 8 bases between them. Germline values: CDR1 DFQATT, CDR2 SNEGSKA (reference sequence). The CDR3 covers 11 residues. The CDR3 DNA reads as TGCAGTGCTAAAGCGGAGTATGGCTACACCTTC. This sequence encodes CSAKAEYGYTF.

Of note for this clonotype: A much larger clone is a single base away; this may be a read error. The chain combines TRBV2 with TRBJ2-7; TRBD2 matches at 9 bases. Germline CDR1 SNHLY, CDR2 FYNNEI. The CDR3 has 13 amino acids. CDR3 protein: CAGSEAREGSPPF. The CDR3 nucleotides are TGTGCCGGCAGTGAAGCGCGGGAGGGGTCTCCACCATTC.

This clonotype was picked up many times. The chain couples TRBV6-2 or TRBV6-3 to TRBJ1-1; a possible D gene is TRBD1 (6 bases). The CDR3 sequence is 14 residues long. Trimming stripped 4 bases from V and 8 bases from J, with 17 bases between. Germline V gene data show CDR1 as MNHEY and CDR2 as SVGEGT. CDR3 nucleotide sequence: TGTGCCAGCAGTTCCGGGACACTGCCGAGGGAAGCTTTCTTT. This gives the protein CASSSGTLPREAFF.